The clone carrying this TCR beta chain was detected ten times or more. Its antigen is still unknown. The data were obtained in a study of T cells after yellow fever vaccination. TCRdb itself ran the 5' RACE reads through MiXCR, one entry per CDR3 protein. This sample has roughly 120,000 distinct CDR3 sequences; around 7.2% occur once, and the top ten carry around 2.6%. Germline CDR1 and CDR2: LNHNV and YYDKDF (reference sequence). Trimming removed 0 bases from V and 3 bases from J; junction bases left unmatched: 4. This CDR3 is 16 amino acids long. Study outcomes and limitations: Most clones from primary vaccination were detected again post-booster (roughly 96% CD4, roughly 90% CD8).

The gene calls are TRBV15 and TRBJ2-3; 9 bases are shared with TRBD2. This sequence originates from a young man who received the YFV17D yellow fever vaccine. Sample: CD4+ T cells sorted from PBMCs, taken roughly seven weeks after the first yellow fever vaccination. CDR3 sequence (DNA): TGTGCCACCAGCAGAGATGGCAGCGGGGGGACAGATACGCAGTATTTT. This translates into CATSRDGSGGTDTQYF.